This T cell receptor (beta chain) was retrieved from a study of neoadjuvant anti-PD-1 for oral cavity cancer (dated by TCRdb to 2020 to 2023). For the study in its entirety: Before undergoing curative-intent surgical resection, most patients got three to four biweekly nivolumab doses at 3 mg/kg. Patients with complete response, partial response or stable disease by RECIST 1.1 were defined as responders, whereas patients with progression were defined as non-responders. The parent correlative cohort included 11 to 13 patients, with an approximately 34% response rate. Patients who did not progress were given a fourth nivolumab dose at about day 43 and had definitive surgical resection on days 50-56.

At the junction V is shortened by 2 bases and J by 4 bases, with 9 bases in between. The germline V gene provides CDR1 SGHDT and CDR2 YYEEEE. From cysteine to phenylalanine, the CDR3 is 13 amino acids long. The retained sequence is limited to the CDR3, 39 bases, with the frame set at the first base. Regarding this clone: What antigen it recognizes has not been identified. Base quality data are lacking; no much larger clone is found one base away.

Read against the paper, the sample's time point label means: after neoadjuvant nivolumab, at surgical resection. None of the patients had received prior systemic or radiation treatment, and all were newly diagnosed with stage II-IVA oral cavity squamous cell carcinoma. Everyone in the cohort had locally advanced, HPV-negative oral cavity squamous cell carcinoma. Peripheral blood mononuclear cells were analyzed directly and were not maintained or expanded in culture. Samples were obtained from a longitudinal correlative study of a single-arm phase II trial of neoadjuvant nivolumab in oral cavity squamous cell carcinoma. Genomic DNA-based TCRbeta sequencing was performed on subject-matched pre- and post-treatment PBMCs and tumors from three responders and three non-responders. Peripheral blood mononuclear cells were collected before nivolumab treatment and were collected again after treatment, at the time of surgery. The Maxwell RSC DNA from Cells kit was used to isolate genomic DNA from PBMCs.

PBMC libraries used mostly 450 to 500 ng of input genomic DNA for deep sequencing, with six replicates per sample. The immunoSEQ hsTCRbeta kit was used to prepare TCRbeta libraries, following the manufacturer's instructions. The completed libraries were mixed into a single pool at 3 nM, then sequenced with an Illumina NovaSeq 6000 S4 flow cell. The paper's data handling went like this. Raw data preprocessing and quality control were performed with the immunoSEQ Analyzer. The analysis was limited to productive rearrangements, and each clonotype was defined by a unique CDR3 amino acid sequence. Using the R package tcR, the researchers computed the Gini-Simpson index as their estimate of repertoire clonality. Gini indices were compared with Student's t test, and associations with tumor size change were assessed by Pearson correlation. Drawn from immuneACCESS, this table holds only the in-frame rearrangements with V and J called that TCRdb kept. Clones are partly lost; checked studies trace under half to an unresolved V gene and leave the rest unexplained. V and J calls and clone size follow that table, whereas D and trimming were derived from the DNA. This sample lists tens of thousands of clones; less than 90% were detected once. Approximately 2.8% of the sample lies in the top ten.

Overall results and qualifications from the work: Higher pretreatment blood Treg/Th17 ratios correlated with higher pretreatment blood TCRbeta clonality and lower post-treatment tumor TCRbeta clonality. TCR analyses included only three patients per response group, and the authors called for larger cohorts for validation. Within PBMCs, T cell clonality (Gini index) was significantly higher in non-responders than responders after neoadjuvant nivolumab.

The specimen was PBMCs, collected after nivolumab (anti-PD-1) treatment. The TCR was taken from a person between 40 and 79 years old with oral cavity squamous cell carcinoma. The chain was built from TRBV5-6 and TRBJ1-1, with no confident D gene call. CDR3 region: CASSFVQSTEAFF. The nucleotide sequence reads TGTGCCAGCAGCTTTGTGCAGTCCACTGAAGCTTTCTTT. The full variable domain, with segments outside the CDR3 supplied by the reference TRBV5-6 and TRBJ1-1 proteins, appears as DAGVTQSPTHLIKTRGQQVTLRCSPKSGHDTVSWYQQALGQGPQFIFQYYEEEERQRGNFPDRFSGHQFPNYSSELNVNALLLGDSALYLCASSFVQSTEAFFGQGTRLTVV.